What follows are 13 T cell receptor beta chains derived from one specimen sequenced in a study of siplizumab effects on memory and regulatory T cells (dated by TCRdb to about 2019). Library preparation used the immunoSEQ multiplex PCR assay. In its TCRdb copy, this immuneACCESS table keeps in-frame sequences only and misses some clones. Where compared with another copy, unresolved V genes explain less than half of these, and the others have no known cause. This sample lists 100,000 to 120,000 clones; 92% were detected once. The top ten clonotypes cover approximately 1.2% of the sample. The specimen was CD4+ T cells sorted from blood. These receptors were collected from a human donor in good health.

The chain combines TRBV27 with TRBJ2-7; no definite D call. Between the trimmed V and J ends, which lost 2 bases and 6 bases, there was a span of 17 bases. Germline V CDR1 and CDR2: MNHEY, SMNVEV (reference sequence). The CDR3 loop spans 15 amino acids. CDR3 loop: CASSLGQSPGREQYF. The DNA of the CDR3 is TGTGCCAGCAGTTTAGGGCAGTCCCCTGGGCGCGAGCAGTACTTC.

The chain recombines TRBV5-1 with TRBJ1-3; no reliable D call. Germline V CDR1 and CDR2: SGHRS, YFSETQ. CDR3 size: 15 residues. V was trimmed by 0 bases and J by 0 bases, leaving 7 bases between them. CDR3 nucleotide sequence: TGCGCCAGCAGCTTGGCCGGGTACTCTGGAAACACCATATATTTT. Translated: CASSLAGYSGNTIYF.

V usage is TRBV5-1 and J usage is TRBJ1-4; no clear D gene. This CDR3 spans 15 amino acids. The V and J ends lost 1 base and 4 bases respectively, with 11 bases between them. CDR1 and CDR2 from the germline V gene are SGHRS and YFSETQ. The DNA for the CDR3 is TGCGCCAGCAGCTTGCGGGCAGGTAGTAATGAAAAACTGTTTTTT. This sequence encodes CASSLRAGSNEKLFF.

The chain has TRBV12-5 and TRBJ2-7; D not certain. This CDR3 has 14 amino acids. V lost 6 bases and J 3 bases, leaving 15 bases between the germline ends. From germline, CDR1 is LGHNT and CDR2 FRNRAP. CDR3 sequence reads: CASGSGAVIYEQYF. The CDR3 nucleotides are TGTGCTAGTGGCTCCGGAGCAGTCATCTACGAGCAGTACTTC.

The rearrangement links TRBV18 to TRBJ1-1; 8 bases map to TRBD1. From germline, CDR1 is KGHSH and CDR2 LQKENI. This CDR3 contains 18 residues. V shed 4 bases and J 1 base; nucleotides not matched to a gene: 14. Here the CDR3 DNA reads TGTGCCAGCTCACTTAAAACCGGGACAGGTCCTAGGAACACTGAAGCTTTCTTT. Protein sequence: CASSLKTGTGPRNTEAFF.

The gene calls are TRBV5-1 and TRBJ1-4, with 9 bases aligning to TRBD1. This CDR3 is built from 16 residues. The germline CDR1 and CDR2 sequences are SGHRS and YFSETQ. The V segment lost 3 bases and the J segment 0 bases; nucleotides outside the gene matches: 3. CDR3: CASSSGQGSTNEKLFF. The CDR3 DNA reads TGCGCCAGCAGCTCGGGACAGGGATCAACTAATGAAAAACTGTTTTTT.

The V gene is TRBV2, the J gene TRBJ1-3; tentatively, D is TRBD1 (5 bases). Trimming removed 7 bases at V and 0 bases at J, with 10 bases between. This CDR3 has 14 residues. Germline CDR1 and CDR2: SNHLY and FYNNEI. CDR3 nucleotides: TGTGCCAGCATGGGGGTCTTCTCTGGAAACACCATATATTTT. Residues: CASMGVFSGNTIYF.

This rearrangement joins TRBV11-2 to TRBJ1-4; 8 nucleotides line up with TRBD1. Trimming cost V 3 bases and J 1 base; bases outside gene matches: 4. Per the germline V gene, CDR1 is SGHAT and CDR2 is FQNNGV. The CDR3 runs to 16 residues. CDR3 nucleotides: TGTGCCAGCAGCTTCCACAGGGGGAGAACTAATGAAAAACTGTTTTTT. Encoded protein: CASSFHRGRTNEKLFF. Variable domain in full (rest from reference TRBV11-2 and TRBJ1-4): EAGVAQSPRYKIIEKRQSVAFWCNPISGHATLYWYQQILGQGPKLLIQFQNNGVVDDSQLPKDRFSAERLKGVDSTLKIQPAKLEDSAVYLCASSFHRGRTNEKLFFGSGTQLSVL.

V and J are TRBV19 and TRBJ1-5; 10 bases agree with TRBD1. V lost 6 bases and J lost 0; bases outside the gene matches: 5. Germline values: CDR1 LNHDA, CDR2 SQIVND (reference sequence). There are 16 residues in the CDR3. Written as DNA, the CDR3 is TGTGCCAGTAGGTTAGGGACAGGGGTTAGCAATCAGCCCCAGCATTTT. It codes for CASRLGTGVSNQPQHF.

The V gene is TRBV4-1, the J gene TRBJ2-2; D is possibly TRBD1 (5 bases). In germline, CDR1 is MGHRA, CDR2 YSYEKL. Deletions cut 0 bases from V and 9 bases from J, with 14 bases between. CDR3 length equals 15 residues. CDR3 sequence reads: CASSQDPQGFRELFF. The CDR3 DNA follows: TGCGCCAGCAGCCAAGATCCCCAGGGTTTCAGGGAGCTGTTTTTT.

The chain couples TRBV2 to TRBJ1-1; D possibly corresponds to TRBD1 (5 bases). Germline V gene sequence: CDR1 SNHLY, CDR2 FYNNEI. The CDR3 has 17 amino acids. Between the trimmed V and J ends, which lost 6 bases and 0 bases, there was a span of 20 bases. The CDR3: CASRVGTDWTLNTEAFF. The CDR3 DNA reads TGTGCCAGCAGGGTCGGGACGGACTGGACCTTGAACACTGAAGCTTTCTTT. The whole variable domain, remainder taken from reference TRBV2 and TRBJ1-1, is EPEVTQTPSHQVTQMGQEVILRCVPISNHLYFYWYRQILGQKVEFLVSFYNNEISEKSEIFDDQFSVERPDGSNFTLKIRSTKLEDSAMYFCASRVGTDWTLNTEAFFGQGTRLTVV.

A note on this clone: The same CDR3 is also encoded by other DNA sequences in this sample. The rearrangement uses TRBV2 and TRBJ1-2, with a possible D match to TRBD1 (6 bases). Germline V gives CDR1 SNHLY, CDR2 FYNNEI. Trimming stripped 6 bases from V and 0 bases from J, with 11 bases between. The CDR3 runs to 14 residues. DNA for the CDR3: TGTGCCAGCAGAGGGCAGGGGCCTAACTATGGCTACACCTTC. It translates to CASRGQGPNYGYTF.

The CDR3 DNA reads as TGCGCCAGCAGCCGAACCGGGACTAGTCCGTTCTTC. Translated: CASSRTGTSPFF. The chain employs TRBV4-1 and TRBJ2-1; 8 nucleotides line up with TRBD2. The CDR3 loop spans 12 amino acids. CDR1 MGHRA and CDR2 YSYEKL come from the germline V gene. With V trimmed by 4 bases and J by 15 bases, 8 bases remained unmatched.